This TCR beta chain is from a study of blood T cell repertoires in COVID-19. The CDR3 covers 13 residues. Per germline, CDR1 MNHEY and CDR2 SVGAGI. The V gene end was trimmed by 6 bases and the J gene end by 9 bases; junction bases not matched to a gene: 8. In the original processing: Estimated nucleated cell counts came from reference gene primer amplification. Measured with immunoSEQ multiplex PCR; TCRdb has only the in-frame clones, and not every one. V, J and clone size are taken as reported in that table, and D and trimming were inferred from the DNA itself. The repertoire holds around 250,000 clones, with approximately 85% as singletons. This study enrolled people aged roughly 18 to 90 from around 26 US geographic areas. Participants had their cohort set by participant-reported clinical history.

This receptor was identified in a woman in her 50s who had recovered from COVID-19. The chain links TRBV6-5 to TRBJ1-5; 7 positions agree with TRBD1. The sample was PBMCs or T cells enriched from blood (not recorded which). CDR3 bases: TGTGCCAGCAGGGGGACAGCTAGGGGGCCCCAGCATTTT. It encodes CASRGTARGPQHF.